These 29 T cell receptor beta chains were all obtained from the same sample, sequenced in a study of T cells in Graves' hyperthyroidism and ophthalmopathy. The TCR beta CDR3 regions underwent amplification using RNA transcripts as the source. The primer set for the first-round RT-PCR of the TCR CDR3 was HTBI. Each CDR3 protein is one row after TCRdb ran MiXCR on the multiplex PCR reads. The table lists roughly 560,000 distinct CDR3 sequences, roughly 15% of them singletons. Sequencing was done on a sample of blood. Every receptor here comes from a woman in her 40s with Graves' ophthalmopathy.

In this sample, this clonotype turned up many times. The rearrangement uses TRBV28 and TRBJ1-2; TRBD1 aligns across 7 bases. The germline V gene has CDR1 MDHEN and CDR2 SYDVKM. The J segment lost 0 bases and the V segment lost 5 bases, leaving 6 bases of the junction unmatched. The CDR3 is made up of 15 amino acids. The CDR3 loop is CASSDGTASNYGYTF. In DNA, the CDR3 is TGTGCCAGCAGTGATGGGACAGCTTCTAACTATGGCTACACCTTC.

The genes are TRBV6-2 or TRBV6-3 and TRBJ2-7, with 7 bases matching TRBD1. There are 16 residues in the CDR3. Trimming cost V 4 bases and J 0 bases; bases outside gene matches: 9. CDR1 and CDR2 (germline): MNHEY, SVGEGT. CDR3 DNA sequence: TGTGCCAGCAGTTCGTCAACGGGACAGAGCTCCTACGAGCAGTACTTC. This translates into CASSSSTGQSSYEQYF.

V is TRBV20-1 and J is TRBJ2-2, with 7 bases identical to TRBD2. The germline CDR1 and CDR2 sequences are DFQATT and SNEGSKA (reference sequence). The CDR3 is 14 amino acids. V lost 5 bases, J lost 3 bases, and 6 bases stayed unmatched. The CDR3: CSAPGDYYTGELFF. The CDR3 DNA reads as TGCAGTGCTCCTGGGGACTATTACACCGGGGAGCTGTTTTTT.

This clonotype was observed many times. As DNA, the CDR3 is TGTGCCAGCAGTCCGAGAAAGAACAGGGGGCGTTCTAACACTGAAGCTTTCTTT. Translation gives CASSPRKNRGRSNTEAFF. The V call is TRBV28, the J call TRBJ1-1; 9 positions match TRBD1. The CDR3 runs 18 residues. The V and J ends lost 5 bases and 2 bases, in that order; junction bases with no gene match: 15. CDR1 is MDHEN, CDR2 SYDVKM, per germline.

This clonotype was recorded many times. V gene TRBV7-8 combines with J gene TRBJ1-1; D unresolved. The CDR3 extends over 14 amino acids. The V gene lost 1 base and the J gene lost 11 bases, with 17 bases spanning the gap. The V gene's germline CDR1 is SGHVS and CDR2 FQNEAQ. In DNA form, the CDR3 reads TGTGCCAGCAGCTTAGGGGAAGGAGGGTGGAGGGCTTTCTTT. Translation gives CASSLGEGGWRAFF.

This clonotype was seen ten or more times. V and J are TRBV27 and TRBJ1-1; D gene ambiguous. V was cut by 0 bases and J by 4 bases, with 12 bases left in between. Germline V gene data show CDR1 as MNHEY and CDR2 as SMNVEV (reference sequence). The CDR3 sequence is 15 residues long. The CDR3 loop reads CASSLSRTSGTEAFF. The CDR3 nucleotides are TGTGCCAGCAGTTTATCAAGGACCTCGGGCACTGAAGCTTTCTTT.

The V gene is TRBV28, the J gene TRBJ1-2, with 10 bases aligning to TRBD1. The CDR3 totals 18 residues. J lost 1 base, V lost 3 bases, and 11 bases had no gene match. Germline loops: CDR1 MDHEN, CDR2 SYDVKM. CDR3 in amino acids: CASSFSTGGASLNYGYTF. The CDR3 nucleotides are TGTGCCAGCAGTTTCTCGACAGGGGGCGCGTCGCTTAACTATGGCTACACCTTC.

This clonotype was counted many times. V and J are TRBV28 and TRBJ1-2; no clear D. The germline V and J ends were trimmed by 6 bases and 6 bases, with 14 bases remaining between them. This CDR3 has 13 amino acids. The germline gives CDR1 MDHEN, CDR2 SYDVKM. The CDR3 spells CASRFAGENGYTF. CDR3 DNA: TGTGCCAGCAGGTTTGCAGGCGAAAATGGCTACACCTTC.

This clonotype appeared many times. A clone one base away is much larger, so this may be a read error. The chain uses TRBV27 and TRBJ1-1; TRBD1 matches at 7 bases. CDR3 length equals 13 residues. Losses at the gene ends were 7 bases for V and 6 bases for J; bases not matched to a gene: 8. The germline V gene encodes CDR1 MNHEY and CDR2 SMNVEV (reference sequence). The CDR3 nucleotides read TGTGCCAGCACCTTCCTGGGACAGTCTGAAGCTTTCTTT. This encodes CASTFLGQSEAFF.

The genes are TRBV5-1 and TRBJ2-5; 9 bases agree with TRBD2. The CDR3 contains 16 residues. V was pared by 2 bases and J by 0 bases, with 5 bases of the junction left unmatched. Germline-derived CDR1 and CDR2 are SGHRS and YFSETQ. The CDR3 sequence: CASSFSLAGNQETQYF. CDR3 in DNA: TGCGCCAGCAGCTTTAGCCTAGCGGGGAACCAAGAGACCCAGTACTTC.

CDR3 sequence (DNA): TGTGCCAGCAGCTTAGACCCTTTGGGGGCCAACGTCCTGACTTTC. It encodes CASSLDPLGANVLTF. J is TRBJ2-6 and V is TRBV11-2; no clear D. CDR3 length equals 15 residues. Trimming took off 0 bases at V and 4 bases at J, with 7 bases between the two ends. Germline values: CDR1 SGHAT, CDR2 FQNNGV.

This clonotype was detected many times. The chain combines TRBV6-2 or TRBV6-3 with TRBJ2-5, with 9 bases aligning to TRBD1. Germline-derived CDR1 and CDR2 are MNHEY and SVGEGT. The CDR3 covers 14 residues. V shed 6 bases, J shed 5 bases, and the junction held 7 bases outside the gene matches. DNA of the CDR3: TGTGCCAGCAGACGCACAGGGGGCATGGAGACCCAGTACTTC. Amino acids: CASRRTGGMETQYF.

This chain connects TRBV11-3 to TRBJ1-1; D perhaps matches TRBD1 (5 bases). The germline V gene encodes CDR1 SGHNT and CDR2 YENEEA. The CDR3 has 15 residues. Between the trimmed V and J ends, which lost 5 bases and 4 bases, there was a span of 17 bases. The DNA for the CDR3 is TGTGCCAGCAGCCCCGGGGGGGTACGGAGCACTGAAGCTTTCTTT. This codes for CASSPGGVRSTEAFF.

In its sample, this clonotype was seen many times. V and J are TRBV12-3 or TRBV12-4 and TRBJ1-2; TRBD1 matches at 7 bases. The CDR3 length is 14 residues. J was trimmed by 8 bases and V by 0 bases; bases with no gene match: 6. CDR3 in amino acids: CASSLAGGVGGYTF. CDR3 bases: TGTGCCAGCAGTTTAGCAGGGGGCGTAGGCGGCTACACCTTC.

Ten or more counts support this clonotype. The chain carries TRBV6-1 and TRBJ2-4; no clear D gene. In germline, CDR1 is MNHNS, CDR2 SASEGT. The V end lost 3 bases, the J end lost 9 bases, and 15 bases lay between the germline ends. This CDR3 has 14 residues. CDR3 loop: CASSDLVSYGIQYF. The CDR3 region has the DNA TGTGCCAGCAGTGATTTAGTATCCTACGGCATTCAGTACTTC.

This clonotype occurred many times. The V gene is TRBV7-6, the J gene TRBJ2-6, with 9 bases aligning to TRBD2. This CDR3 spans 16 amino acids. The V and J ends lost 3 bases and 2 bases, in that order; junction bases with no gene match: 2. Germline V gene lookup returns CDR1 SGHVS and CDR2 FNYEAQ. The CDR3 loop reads CASSFVAGAGANVLTF. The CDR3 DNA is TGTGCCAGCAGCTTCGTAGCGGGAGCTGGGGCCAACGTCCTGACTTTC. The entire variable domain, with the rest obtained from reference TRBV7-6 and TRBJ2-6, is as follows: GAGVSQSPRYKVTKRGQDVALRCDPISGHVSLYWYRQALGQGPEFLTYFNYEAQQDKSGLPNDRFSAERPEGSISTLTIQRTEQRDSAMYRCASSFVAGAGANVLTFGAGSRLTVL.

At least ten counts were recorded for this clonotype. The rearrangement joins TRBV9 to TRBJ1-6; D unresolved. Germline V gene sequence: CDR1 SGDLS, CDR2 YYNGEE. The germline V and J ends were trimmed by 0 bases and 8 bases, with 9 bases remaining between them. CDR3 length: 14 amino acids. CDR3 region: CASSVGVLDSPLHF. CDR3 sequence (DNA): TGTGCCAGCAGCGTAGGGGTGCTAGATTCACCCCTCCACTTT.

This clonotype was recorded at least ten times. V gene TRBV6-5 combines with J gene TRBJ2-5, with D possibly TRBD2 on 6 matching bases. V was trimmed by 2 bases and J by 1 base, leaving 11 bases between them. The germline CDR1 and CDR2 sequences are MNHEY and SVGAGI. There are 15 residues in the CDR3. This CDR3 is CASSYDGGTQETQYF. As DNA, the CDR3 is TGTGCCAGCAGTTACGATGGGGGGACCCAAGAGACCCAGTACTTC.

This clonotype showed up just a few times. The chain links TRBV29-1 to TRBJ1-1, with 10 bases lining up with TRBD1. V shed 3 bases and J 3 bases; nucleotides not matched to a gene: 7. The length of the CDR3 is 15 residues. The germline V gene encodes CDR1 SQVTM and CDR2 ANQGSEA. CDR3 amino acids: CSVDPSDRGDTEAFF. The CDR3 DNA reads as TGCAGCGTTGACCCGTCGGACAGGGGGGACACTGAAGCTTTCTTT.

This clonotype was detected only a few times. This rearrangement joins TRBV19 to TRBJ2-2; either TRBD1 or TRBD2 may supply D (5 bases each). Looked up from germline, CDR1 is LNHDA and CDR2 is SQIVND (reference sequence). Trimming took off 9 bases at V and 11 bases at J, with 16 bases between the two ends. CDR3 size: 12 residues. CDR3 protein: CASGTRQSELFF. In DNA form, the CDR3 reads TGTGCCAGCGGGACCCGCCAATCTGAGCTGTTTTTT.

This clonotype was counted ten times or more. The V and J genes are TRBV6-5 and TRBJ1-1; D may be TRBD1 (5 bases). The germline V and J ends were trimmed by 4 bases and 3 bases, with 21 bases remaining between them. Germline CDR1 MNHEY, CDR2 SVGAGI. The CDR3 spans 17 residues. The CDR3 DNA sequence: TGTGCCAGCAGTTCAAAAGACGGGACCTTGAGCTACACTGAAGCTTTCTTT. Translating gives CASSSKDGTLSYTEAFF.

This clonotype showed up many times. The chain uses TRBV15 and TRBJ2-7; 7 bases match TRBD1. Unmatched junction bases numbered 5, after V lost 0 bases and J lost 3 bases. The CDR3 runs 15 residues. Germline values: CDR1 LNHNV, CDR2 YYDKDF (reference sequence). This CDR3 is CATSRDRRGYYEQYF. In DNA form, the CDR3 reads TGTGCCACCAGCAGAGATCGCAGGGGGTACTACGAGCAGTACTTC.

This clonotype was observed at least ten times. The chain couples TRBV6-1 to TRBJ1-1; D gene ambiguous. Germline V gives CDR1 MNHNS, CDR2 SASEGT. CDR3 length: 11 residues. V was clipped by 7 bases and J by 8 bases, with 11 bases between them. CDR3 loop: CASTQAQEAFF. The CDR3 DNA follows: TGTGCCAGCACGCAGGCCCAGGAAGCTTTCTTT.

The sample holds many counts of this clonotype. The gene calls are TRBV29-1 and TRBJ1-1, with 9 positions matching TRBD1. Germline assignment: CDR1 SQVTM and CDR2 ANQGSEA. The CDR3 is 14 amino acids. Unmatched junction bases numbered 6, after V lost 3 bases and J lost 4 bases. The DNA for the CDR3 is TGCAGCGTTGAGAAGGGGACAGGGACCACTGAAGCTTTCTTT. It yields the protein CSVEKGTGTTEAFF.

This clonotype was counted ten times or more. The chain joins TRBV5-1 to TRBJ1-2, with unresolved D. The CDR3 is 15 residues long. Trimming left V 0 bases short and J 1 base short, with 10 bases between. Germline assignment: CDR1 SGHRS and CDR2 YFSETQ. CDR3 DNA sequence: TGCGCCAGCAGCTTGGAAGGCCAGATTAACTATGGCTACACCTTC. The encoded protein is CASSLEGQINYGYTF.

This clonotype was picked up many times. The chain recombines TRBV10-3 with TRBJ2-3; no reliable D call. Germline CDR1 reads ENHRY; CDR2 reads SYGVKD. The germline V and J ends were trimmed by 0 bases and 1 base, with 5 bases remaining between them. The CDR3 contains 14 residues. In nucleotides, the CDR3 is TGTGCCATCAGTGAGTCTGAGGGCACAGATACGCAGTATTTT. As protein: CAISESEGTDTQYF.

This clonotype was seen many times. The CDR3 nucleotides read TGCAGTGCTAGAGCCACTGCTAGGGCTCGAGCCTACGAAGAGCAGTACTTC. Amino acids: CSARATARARAYEEQYF. This chain uses TRBV20-1 with TRBJ2-7; D uncertain. The germline gives CDR1 DFQATT, CDR2 SNEGSKA (reference sequence). The CDR3 consists of 17 residues. Trimming removed 1 base at V and 7 bases at J, with 26 bases between.

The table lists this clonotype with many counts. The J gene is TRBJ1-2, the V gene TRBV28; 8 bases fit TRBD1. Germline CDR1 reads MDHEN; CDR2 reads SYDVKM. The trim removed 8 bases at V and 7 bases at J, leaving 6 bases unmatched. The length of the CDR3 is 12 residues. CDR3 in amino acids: CASWSGGSGYTF. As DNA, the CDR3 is TGTGCCAGCTGGTCAGGGGGCTCTGGCTACACCTTC.

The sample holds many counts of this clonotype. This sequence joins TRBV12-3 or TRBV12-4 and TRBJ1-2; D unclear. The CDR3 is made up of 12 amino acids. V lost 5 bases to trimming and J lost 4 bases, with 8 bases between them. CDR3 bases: TGTGCCAGCAGTCCTGGACCCTATGGCTACACCTTC. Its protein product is CASSPGPYGYTF.